Below are 25 T cell receptor beta chains sequenced from a single sample in a study of cytotoxic CD8 clonotypes in ibrutinib-treated CLL. Profiled with immunoSEQ multiplex PCR; TCRdb holds only in-frame clones, not every one. The sample yields roughly 45,000 clones, over 60% seen once. Material: PBMCs, obtained after 24 months of ibrutinib treatment. The receptors here all came from a human donor with chronic lymphocytic leukemia.

The V call is TRBV2, the J call TRBJ1-4; weak D call: TRBD1 (5 bases). The CDR3 has 17 residues. Germline V gene data show CDR1 as SNHLY and CDR2 as FYNNEI. V dropped 7 bases and J dropped 4 bases, with 22 bases sitting between them. CDR3 residues: CASIFQNGGDYNEKLFF. The CDR3 DNA follows: TGTGCCAGCATTTTTCAGAACGGTGGGGACTATAATGAAAAACTGTTTTTT.

In its sample, this clone was seen many times. The V call is TRBV4-2, the J call TRBJ2-7; D may be TRBD1 (6 bases). CDR3 length: 15 residues. From germline, CDR1 is LGHNA and CDR2 YNFKEQ. V was trimmed by 3 bases and J by 0 bases, leaving 12 bases between them. CDR3 protein: CASSQDKGDSYEQYF. Here the CDR3 DNA reads TGTGCCAGCAGCCAGGATAAGGGGGACTCCTACGAGCAGTACTTC.

The chain has TRBV29-1 and TRBJ1-4; D is perhaps TRBD1 (5 bases). Per the germline V gene, CDR1 is SQVTM and CDR2 is ANQGSEA. The CDR3 is 12 amino acids. Trimming removed 7 bases at V and 5 bases at J, with 11 bases between. The CDR3 bases are TGCAGCGCGGGGCTGGGGAATGAAAAACTGTTTTTT. The encoded protein is CSAGLGNEKLFF.

The chain links TRBV28 to TRBJ1-1; D unclear. The length of the CDR3 is 13 residues. Per the germline V gene, CDR1 is MDHEN and CDR2 is SYDVKM. Trimming removed 2 bases from V and 2 bases from J, with 6 bases in between. The DNA of the CDR3 is TGTGCCAGCAGTTTAGTACAAAACACTGAAGCTTTCTTT. It yields the protein CASSLVQNTEAFF.

J is TRBJ2-7 and V is TRBV6-6, with a weak D call TRBD1 (5 bases). The length of the CDR3 is 16 residues. CDR1 and CDR2 from the germline V gene are MNHNY and SVGAGI (reference sequence). V was trimmed by 0 bases and J by 6 bases, leaving 18 bases between them. CDR3 DNA sequence: TGTGCCAGCAGTTACTCCCCCCTGGCAGGGAAGCGCGAGCAGTACTTC. Its translation: CASSYSPLAGKREQYF.

The chain uses TRBV30 and TRBJ1-4, with D unclear. The length of the CDR3 is 15 residues. Per germline, CDR1 GTSNPN and CDR2 SVGIG (reference sequence). The V end was cut by 4 bases, the J end by 0 bases, with 12 bases between. CDR3 in DNA: TGTGCCTGGACCCCAGAAGCTACAACTAATGAAAAACTGTTTTTT. Translation gives CAWTPEATTNEKLFF. The complete variable domain, with remaining parts taken from reference TRBV30 and TRBJ1-4, reads SQTIHQWPATLVQPVGSPLSLECTVEGTSNPNLYWYRQAAGRGLQLLFYSVGIGQISSEVPQNLSASRPQDRQFILSSKKLLLSDSGFYLCAWTPEATTNEKLFFGSGTQLSVL.

The rearrangement links TRBV12-5 to TRBJ2-7; D not certain. Germline V gene sequence: CDR1 LGHNT, CDR2 FRNRAP. The CDR3 runs to 13 residues. V was clipped by 6 bases and J by 6 bases, with 15 bases between them. The CDR3 loop is CASGPNAQSEQYF. The CDR3 coding sequence is TGTGCTAGTGGCCCAAACGCCCAATCCGAGCAGTACTTC.

This chain uses TRBV11-3 with TRBJ2-3; TRBD2 matches 11 bases. The V gene's germline CDR1 is SGHNT and CDR2 YENEEA. V lost 3 bases and J lost 3; bases outside the gene matches: 8. This CDR3 has 17 residues. The CDR3 is CASSFSLAGGSTDTQYF. The CDR3 coding sequence is TGTGCCAGCAGCTTTTCTCTAGCGGGAGGCAGTACAGATACGCAGTATTTT.

A single count supports this clone. The genes are TRBV15 and TRBJ2-1; D may correspond to TRBD1 or TRBD2 (6 bases each). With 1 base removed from V and 12 bases from J, the gap between germline ends came to 16 bases. From germline, CDR1 is LNHNV and CDR2 YYDKDF (reference sequence). The CDR3 covers 14 residues. The chain's CDR3 is CATSRGGAPGVQFF. CDR3 nucleotides: TGTGCCACCAGCAGAGGGGGGGCCCCGGGAGTGCAGTTCTTC.

V is TRBV4-2 and J is TRBJ2-5; maybe TRBD1 (5 bases). This CDR3 is 15 amino acids long. Germline V gene data show CDR1 as LGHNA and CDR2 as YNFKEQ. V dropped 3 bases and J dropped 2 bases, with 13 bases sitting between them. The CDR3 DNA follows: TGTGCCAGCAGCCAGGACACTATGGGGCAAGAGACCCAGTACTTC. This codes for CASSQDTMGQETQYF.

This rearrangement joins TRBV9 to TRBJ1-4; D is perhaps TRBD1 (5 bases). The ends were cut back, 3 bases at V and 4 bases at J, with 19 bases in the middle. CDR1 SGDLS and CDR2 YYNGEE come from the germline V gene. This CDR3 spans 17 amino acids. CDR3 nucleotides: TGTGCCAGCAGCGCCGACCCTTTGGGACCCGGTAATGAAAAACTGTTTTTT. It codes for CASSADPLGPGNEKLFF.

The chain combines TRBV10-3 with TRBJ1-2, with D possibly matching TRBD1 (5 bases). The V end was cut by 6 bases, the J end by 4 bases, with 12 bases between. The germline CDR1 and CDR2 sequences are ENHRY and SYGVKD. The CDR3 has 13 amino acids. CDR3 bases: TGTGCCATCAGAAGGGACGGGATCTATGGCTACACCTTC. It is translated as CAIRRDGIYGYTF.

This clone has more than one count but fewer than ten. The chain has TRBV7-2 and TRBJ1-2; 8 nucleotides agree with TRBD1. The CDR3 is 16 amino acids. V trimming: 5 bases; J trimming: 1 base; junction bases outside the gene matches: 9. Germline CDR1 reads SGHTA; CDR2 reads FQGNSA. The CDR3 DNA sequence: TGTGCCAGCAGCCCCGCCGGGACAGGCCATAACTATGGCTACACCTTC. Its translation is CASSPAGTGHNYGYTF.

The chain employs TRBV4-2 and TRBJ1-2, with 9 bases lining up with TRBD1. This CDR3 spans 16 amino acids. Germline CDR1 and CDR2: LGHNA and YNFKEQ. V was pared by 0 bases and J by 7 bases, with 9 bases of the junction left unmatched. CDR3 sequence (DNA): TGTGCCAGCAGCCAAGATTCCGTCCCGGGACAGGGTGGCTACACCTTC. Translated, it gives CASSQDSVPGQGGYTF.

This clone was counted between two and nine times. As DNA, the CDR3 is TGTGCCAGCAGCCAGGGGGGGCCCGAGCAGTACTTC. This translates into CASSQGGPEQYF. V usage is TRBV4-2 and J usage is TRBJ2-7; the D gene is possibly TRBD2 (7 bases). The CDR3 is 12 amino acids. The V and J ends lost 3 bases and 6 bases respectively, with 9 bases between them. CDR1 LGHNA and CDR2 YNFKEQ come from the germline V gene.

J is TRBJ2-5 and V is TRBV10-3; D is unresolved. This CDR3 contains 12 residues. Trimming pared 4 bases from V and 3 bases from J, leaving 6 bases between. Germline V lookup: CDR1 ENHRY, CDR2 SYGVKD. CDR3 nucleotides: TGTGCCATCAGTGTTGGGAAAGAGACCCAGTACTTC. This codes for CAISVGKETQYF.

The chain has TRBV5-1 and TRBJ2-3; TRBD1 aligns across 7 bases. V was pared by 2 bases and J by 2 bases, with 5 bases of the junction left unmatched. The CDR3 length is 15 residues. Germline CDR1 and CDR2: SGHRS and YFSETQ. CDR3 in amino acids: CASSFRQGSTDTQYF. The CDR3 nucleotides are TGCGCCAGCAGCTTCCGACAGGGATCCACAGATACGCAGTATTTT.

In this sample, this clone turned up a few times. V usage is TRBV6-6 and J usage is TRBJ2-7; 8 bases are a match to TRBD2. Germline loops: CDR1 MNHNY, CDR2 SVGAGI (reference sequence). The junction had 4 bases not matched to a gene; V was cut back by 2 bases and J by 4 bases. The CDR3 extends over 14 amino acids. This CDR3 is CASSYERGKYEQYF. As DNA, the CDR3 is TGTGCCAGCAGTTACGAGCGGGGGAAGTACGAGCAGTACTTC.

This rearrangement joins TRBV7-9 to TRBJ1-2, with a weak D call TRBD1 (5 bases). Germline V gene sequence: CDR1 SEHNR, CDR2 FQNEAQ (reference sequence). Trimming took off 1 base at V and 7 bases at J, with 10 bases between the two ends. There are 13 residues in the CDR3. The CDR3 nucleotides read TGTGCCAGCAGCTTAGACCTTGGGGCTGGCTACACCTTC. Its translation is CASSLDLGAGYTF. Filled out from reference TRBV7-9 and TRBJ1-2, the complete variable domain reads DTGVSQNPRHKITKRGQNVTFRCDPISEHNRLYWYRQTLGQGPEFLTYFQNEAQLEKSRLLSDRFSAERPKGSFSTLEIQRTEQGDSAMYLCASSLDLGAGYTFGSGTRLTVV.

The chain carries TRBV18 and TRBJ1-2; D is possibly TRBD1 (5 bases). Trimming removed 0 bases from V and 4 bases from J, with 9 bases in between. The germline gives CDR1 KGHSH, CDR2 LQKENI. The CDR3 loop spans 14 amino acids. In nucleotides, the CDR3 is TGTGCCAGCTCACCACCGGGGCCTCCCTATGGCTACACCTTC. This encodes CASSPPGPPYGYTF. The variable domain in full, completed from reference TRBV18 and TRBJ1-2, reads NAGVMQNPRHLVRRRGQEARLRCSPMKGHSHVYWYRQLPEEGLKFMVYLQKENIIDESGMPKERFSAEFPKEGPSILRIQQVVRGDSAAYFCASSPPGPPYGYTFGSGTRLTVV.

The sample holds one count of this clone. This chain joins TRBV30 and TRBJ1-5; weak D call: TRBD1 (5 bases). Germline V gene lookup returns CDR1 GTSNPN and CDR2 SVGIG (reference sequence). V was shortened by 2 bases and J by 5 bases, with 13 bases between the two germline ends. The CDR3 loop spans 14 amino acids. CDR3 residues: CAWSPFGGDQPQHF. The CDR3 nucleotides are TGTGCCTGGAGTCCCTTCGGGGGAGATCAGCCCCAGCATTTT.

This chain connects TRBV10-3 to TRBJ2-4; D possibly uses TRBD1 or TRBD2 (6 bases each). The CDR3 sequence is 13 residues long. V was trimmed by 7 bases and J by 10 bases, leaving 17 bases between them. Germline V gene data show CDR1 as ENHRY and CDR2 as SYGVKD. The CDR3 reads CAINRDTGAIQYF. The CDR3 DNA follows: TGTGCCATCAATAGAGACACGGGGGCTATTCAGTACTTC.

V and J are TRBV25-1 and TRBJ2-3; D not certain. V was clipped by 2 bases and J by 2 bases, with 11 bases between them. Germline V gene lookup returns CDR1 MGHDK and CDR2 SYGVNS. There are 15 residues in the CDR3. CDR3 sequence reads: CASSEGLSSTDTQYF. The CDR3 DNA reads as TGTGCCAGCAGTGAAGGTCTCTCCTCCACAGATACGCAGTATTTT. Drawing the rest from reference TRBV25-1 and TRBJ2-3, the complete variable domain is EADIYQTPRYLVIGTGKKITLECSQTMGHDKMYWYQQDPGMELHLIHYSYGVNSTEKGDLSSESTVSRIRTEHFPLTLESARPSHTSQYLCASSEGLSSTDTQYFGPGTRLTVL.

This clone turned up a few times. The chain couples TRBV7-8 to TRBJ2-7; TRBD1 might be the D (6 bases). This CDR3 region has 14 residues. The germline CDR1 and CDR2 sequences are SGHVS and FQNEAQ. V gave up 2 bases and J gave up 2 bases, with 10 bases separating them. The CDR3 protein is CASSLSYRAYEQYF. The CDR3 region has the DNA TGTGCCAGCAGCTTATCTTACAGGGCCTACGAGCAGTACTTC.

The chain is built from TRBV19 and TRBJ1-3; D might be TRBD1 (6 bases). Looked up from germline, CDR1 is LNHDA and CDR2 is SQIVND (reference sequence). The CDR3 has 14 residues. The CDR3 region has the DNA TGTGCAACCGAGGAGGGGGTCTATGGAAACACCATATATTTT. This gives the protein CATEEGVYGNTIYF.